A selection of T cell receptor beta chains follows, all from one sample in a study of CD8+CD57+ T cells in acquired aplastic anemia. TCRdb independently ran MiXCR on the reads; one entry per CDR3 protein. The data hold 150,000 to 200,000 distinct CDR3 sequences, with 50% to 65% observed a single time. Material for sequencing was sorted CD4+, CD8+, or CD8+CD57+ T cells (not recorded which) from PBMCs. The receptors were gathered from a human donor with aplastic anemia. Both conserved end residues are part of each CDR3. A D gene is named only where the DNA matches it firmly. The size field is filled for only some rows; it gives once, few, many or a size class.

cdr3_aa	cdr3_nt	clone_size	d_call	v_call	j_call
CSAGGGGSSSEQYF	TGCAGTGCTGGAGGGGGGGGGAGCTCCTCCGAGCAGTACTTC	NA	NA	TRBV20-1	TRBJ2-7
CASTLDRGGSPLHF	TGTGCCAGTACCCTGGACAGAGGTGGCTCACCCCTCCACTTT	NA	NA	TRBV19	TRBJ1-6
CVSSPVGQGGEQCF	TGTGTCAGCAGTCCGGTGGGACAGGGGGGCGAGCAGTGCTTC	NA	TRBD1	TRBV28	TRBJ2-7
CSVEHPPGSTPDQPQHF	TGCAGCGTTGAACACCCACCGGGCTCCACTCCCGATCAGCCCCAGCATTTT	many	NA	TRBV29-1	TRBJ1-5
CASSLMTGSDEAFF	TGCGCCAGCAGCTTAATGACAGGTTCAGATGAAGCTTTCTTT	NA	NA	TRBV5-1	TRBJ1-1
CASLGQYF	TGCGCCAGCCTCGGGCAGTATTTT	once	NA	TRBV10-1	TRBJ2-3
CASSIQGNPYGGYTF	TGTGCCAGCAGTATACAGGGCAATCCCTACGGCGGCTACACCTTC	NA	NA	TRBV27	TRBJ1-2
CSARDPRATEAFF	TGCAGTGCTAGAGACCCGAGGGCGACTGAAGCTTTCTTT	NA	NA	TRBV20-1	TRBJ1-1
CASSWLFRGYYEQYF	TGTGCCAGCAGCTGGCTCTTTCGGGGGTACTACGAGCAGTACTTC	NA	NA	TRBV5-8	TRBJ2-7
CATSISRSYGQYF	TGTGCCACCAGTATTAGTAGGTCCTACGGGCAGTACTTC	once	NA	TRBV15	TRBJ2-7
CASGSGTGGPPGQFF	TGTGCCAGCGGCTCCGGGACAGGGGGTCCCCCGGGGCAGTTCTTC	many	TRBD1	TRBV7-9	TRBJ2-1
CSARAGTANTEAFF	TGCAGTGCTAGAGCTGGGACAGCGAACACTGAAGCTTTCTTT	NA	TRBD1	TRBV20-1	TRBJ1-1
CASSYGGLTEQYF	TGTGCCAGCAGCTACGGGGGGTTGACTGAGCAGTACTTC	many	TRBD2	TRBV7-2	TRBJ2-7
CATSDSGYNSPLHF	TGTGCCACCAGTGATTCAGGGTATAATTCACCCCTCCACTTT	few	NA	TRBV24-1	TRBJ1-6